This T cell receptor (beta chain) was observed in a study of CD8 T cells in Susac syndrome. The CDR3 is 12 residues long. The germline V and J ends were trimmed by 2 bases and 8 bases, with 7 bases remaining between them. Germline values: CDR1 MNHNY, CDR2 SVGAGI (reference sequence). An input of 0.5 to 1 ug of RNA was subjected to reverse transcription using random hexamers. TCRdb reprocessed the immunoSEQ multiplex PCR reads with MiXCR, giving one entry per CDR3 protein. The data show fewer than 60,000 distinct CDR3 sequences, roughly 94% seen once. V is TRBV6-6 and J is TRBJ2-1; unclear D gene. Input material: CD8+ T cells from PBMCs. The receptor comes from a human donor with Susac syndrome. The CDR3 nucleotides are TGTGCCAGCAGTTACCTGGGCGATGAGCAGTTCTTC. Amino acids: CASSYLGDEQFF.